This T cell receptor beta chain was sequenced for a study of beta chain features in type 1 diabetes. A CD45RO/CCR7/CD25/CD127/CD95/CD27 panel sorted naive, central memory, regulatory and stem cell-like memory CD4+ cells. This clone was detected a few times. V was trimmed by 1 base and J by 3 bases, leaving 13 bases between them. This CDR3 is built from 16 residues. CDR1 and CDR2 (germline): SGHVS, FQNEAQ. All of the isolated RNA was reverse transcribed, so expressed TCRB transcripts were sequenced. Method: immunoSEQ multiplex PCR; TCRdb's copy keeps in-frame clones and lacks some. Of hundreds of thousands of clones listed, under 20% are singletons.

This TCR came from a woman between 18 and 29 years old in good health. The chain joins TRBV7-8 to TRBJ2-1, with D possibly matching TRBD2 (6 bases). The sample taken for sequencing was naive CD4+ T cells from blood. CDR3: CASSLGRGFNYNEQFF. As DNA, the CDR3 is TGTGCCAGCAGCTTAGGGAGGGGATTTAACTACAATGAGCAGTTCTTC.